This entry features one T cell receptor beta chain sequence. This could be a read error, since a much larger clone is one nucleotide away. The CDR3 has 14 residues. Germline lookup yields CDR1 KGHSH and CDR2 LQKENI. The entry originates in a study of kidney transplant recipient with SARS-CoV-2 infection. TCRdb processed the reads anew with MiXCR; each CDR3 protein has one entry. This sample has roughly 250,000 distinct CDR3 sequences, with about 30% found just once. J is TRBJ2-7 and V is TRBV18; 7 bases match TRBD2. The sequence was obtained from a young adult male patient who had COVID-19 and was a kidney transplant recipient. Some T cells could come from the graft donor. The sample here was a blood sample, taken at baseline and on day 111 from a kidney transplant recipient. The CDR3, as DNA: TGTGCCAGCCCACCCCCGGGGGGAATGTACGAGCAGTACTTC. It yields the protein CASPPPGGMYEQYF.